These T cell receptor beta chains were read from a single sample in a study of immune evolution from preneoplasia to lung adenocarcinoma. Profiled with immunoSEQ multiplex PCR; TCRdb holds only in-frame clones, not every one. Here the sample spans around 6,000 clones, 75% to 80% being singletons. The sequenced material came from FFPE minimally invasive lung adenocarcinoma tissue. These receptors all stem from a person between 60 and 79 years old with lung adenocarcinoma. Both conserved end residues are part of each CDR3. The D gene is left open where the match is weak. Clone size, where shown, is once, few, many, or a class for clones that have expanded.

V gene	clone size	J gene	D gene	CDR3 DNA	CDR3 protein
TRBV18	once	TRBJ2-7	TRBD1	TGTGCCAGCTCACCGGGGACAGAGTACGAGCAGTACTTC	CASSPGTEYEQYF
TRBV11-3	NA	TRBJ2-1	TRBD2	TGTGCCAGCAGCTCGGGACTAGCGGGACGGTATGAGCAGTTCTTC	CASSSGLAGRYEQFF
TRBV7-2	NA	TRBJ1-6	NA	TGTGCCAGCAGCCCTTTACGGTATAATTCACCCCTCCACTTT	CASSPLRYNSPLHF
TRBV4-1	NA	TRBJ1-5	NA	TGCGCCAGCAGCCGAACGGACAGCCAAGGGCAGCCCCAGCATTTT	CASSRTDSQGQPQHF
TRBV25-1	NA	TRBJ2-1	TRBD2	TGTGCCAGCAGGAAGGGTAGCGGGATCTACAATGAGCAGTTCTTC	CASRKGSGIYNEQFF
TRBV27	NA	TRBJ2-7	TRBD1	TGTGCCAGCCAACGTACACCGGGACAGGGGGTCCGCGAGCAGTACTTC	CASQRTPGQGVREQYF
TRBV5-1	NA	TRBJ2-3	NA	TGCGCCAGCAGCTTGTGGGGTTGGTTTACAGATACGCAGTATTTT	CASSLWGWFTDTQYF
TRBV11-3	NA	TRBJ2-3	NA	TGTGCCAGCAGCTTAGAGTCAGATACGCAGTATTTT	CASSLESDTQYF
TRBV6-1	few	TRBJ2-7	NA	TGTGCCAGCAGTGATATCACCTACGAGCAGTACTTC	CASSDITYEQYF
TRBV28	NA	TRBJ2-2	NA	TGTGCCAGCAGTAAACAGAACACCGGGGAGCTGTTTTTT	CASSKQNTGELFF
TRBV15	NA	TRBJ1-5	TRBD1	TGTGCCACCAGCAGAGAGGGACAGAGCAATCAGCCCCAGCATTTT	CATSREGQSNQPQHF
TRBV6-5	NA	TRBJ1-1	NA	TGTGCCAGAAAGGGGGGGGGCACTGAAGCTTTCTTT	CARKGGGTEAFF
TRBV19	NA	TRBJ2-7	NA	TGTGCCAGTAGTATAGGACAGAGCTCCTACGAGCAGTACTTC	CASSIGQSSYEQYF
TRBV4-1	once	TRBJ1-4	NA	TGCGCCAGCAGCCAAGAGCAGGTCCTCCGACTTAATGAGGAACTGTTTTTT	CASSQEQVLRLNEELFF
TRBV28	NA	TRBJ1-5	NA	TGTGCCAGCGGCCCTGGACTTCGACGGGGACGTCCTAATCAGCCCCAGCATTTT	CASGPGLRRGRPNQPQHF
TRBV7-2	NA	TRBJ2-2	TRBD2	TGTGCCAGCAGCCCCCGCGGGGGAGCGGCGAACACCGGGGAGCTGTTTTTT	CASSPRGGAANTGELFF
TRBV2	once	TRBJ2-1	NA	TGTGCCAGCAGTCCGCAACTAGGCAATGAGCAGTTCTTC	CASSPQLGNEQFF
TRBV27	few	TRBJ2-1	NA	TGTGCCAGCAGTCCCCCCTCCCAATGGATGGGGGATGAGCAGTTCTTC	CASSPPSQWMGDEQFF
TRBV28	NA	TRBJ1-4	TRBD1	TGTGCCAGCAGCACGGGACAGGATGGGGAAAAACTGTTTTTT	CASSTGQDGEKLFF
TRBV28	NA	TRBJ2-7	NA	TGTGCCAGCAGCCCCGTATTGGTTGGAGGATACGAGCAGTACTTC	CASSPVLVGGYEQYF
TRBV9	NA	TRBJ1-6	NA	TGTGCCAGCAGCGTAGTGGCCCAAGCGAACTCACCCCTCCACTTT	CASSVVAQANSPLHF
TRBV4-2	NA	TRBJ2-2	NA	TGTGCCAGCAGCTTGGGTCGGGGAGGGGAGCTGTTTTTT	CASSLGRGGELFF
TRBV2	NA	TRBJ2-7	NA	TGTGCCAGCAGTGGCGAGTGGGGCTACGAGCAGTACTTC	CASSGEWGYEQYF
TRBV30	NA	TRBJ2-7	NA	TGTGCCTGGAGTGGGATGACCAGGGTCTCCGGCTCCTACGAGCAGTACTTC	CAWSGMTRVSGSYEQYF
TRBV5-4	NA	TRBJ2-3	NA	TGTGCCAGCAGCTTGGATCGGGCGGCGGTAGATACGCAGTATTTT	CASSLDRAAVDTQYF
TRBV11-3	NA	TRBJ2-2	NA	TGTGCCAGCAGCTTATTACGCCAGGAGAACACCGGGGAGCTGTTTTTT	CASSLLRQENTGELFF
TRBV5-1	NA	TRBJ2-3	TRBD2	TGCGCCAGCAGCCCCTGGACTAGCGGGGGGGCCACAGATACGCAGTATTTT	CASSPWTSGGATDTQYF
TRBV7-8	once	TRBJ1-1	NA	TGTGCCAGCAGCTTAGGGCAAGGGAGAACTGAAGCTTTCTTT	CASSLGQGRTEAFF
TRBV5-1	NA	TRBJ2-7	NA	TGCGCCAGCAGCCATGGAACCGGGACAATCTCCTACGAGCAGTACTTC	CASSHGTGTISYEQYF
TRBV27	NA	TRBJ2-1	NA	TGTGCCAGCCAGGACCCAAGGGGGAGCTCCTACAATGAGCAGTTCTTC	CASQDPRGSSYNEQFF
TRBV7-9	NA	TRBJ2-5	TRBD2	TGTGCCAGCAGCTTCCAAGGCGGGAGAGGAGAGACCCAGTACTTC	CASSFQGGRGETQYF
TRBV18	few	TRBJ2-1	NA	TGTGCCAGCTCACTTAACAGGTTCAGGGACAATGAGCAGTTCTTC	CASSLNRFRDNEQFF
TRBV6-1	NA	TRBJ2-1	TRBD2	TGTGCCAGCAGTGAAGAGGGGCTAGCGGGGAGCAATGAGCAGTTCTTC	CASSEEGLAGSNEQFF
TRBV29-1	NA	TRBJ1-2	TRBD1	TGCAGCGTTGAAGATCTAACAGGGGGCGGCTACACCTTC	CSVEDLTGGGYTF
TRBV10-3	NA	TRBJ2-2	TRBD2	TGTGCCATCAGTGGCAATCTAGCGGGATCTTTTACCTCGAGCACCGGGGAGCTGTTTTTT	CAISGNLAGSFTSSTGELFF
TRBV6-5	NA	TRBJ2-7	TRBD1	TGTGCCAGCAGAACCCCGGGACAGGCCTCCTACGAGCAGTACTTC	CASRTPGQASYEQYF
TRBV29-1	NA	TRBJ2-5	NA	TGCAGCACCAGGGTGGAGACCCAGTACTTC	CSTRVETQYF
TRBV10-3	NA	TRBJ1-2	NA	TGTGCCATCAGGTCAGAGGGGAACTATGGCTACACCTTC	CAIRSEGNYGYTF
TRBV14	NA	TRBJ1-1	NA	TGTGCCAGCAGCCAAGATTTATCTGCCGGGACTGAAGCTTTCTTT	CASSQDLSAGTEAFF
TRBV11-2	NA	TRBJ1-1	NA	TGTGCCAGCAGCTTAGGGGATCAACGGGACACTGAAGCTTTCTTT	CASSLGDQRDTEAFF
TRBV28	large	TRBJ2-7	TRBD1	TGTGCCAGCAGGGGGGACAGGGGGCCCTACGAGCAGTACTTC	CASRGDRGPYEQYF
TRBV19	NA	TRBJ1-1	NA	TGTGCCAGTAGTCCACGACAGGTTTCCCCTGAAGCTTTCTTT	CASSPRQVSPEAFF
TRBV7-3	NA	TRBJ2-3	NA	TGTGCCAGCAGCCAGACGGGTAGCACAGATACGCAGTATTTT	CASSQTGSTDTQYF
TRBV19	NA	TRBJ1-2	TRBD1	TGTGCCAGTAGTAACCGGGACAGGGGGCTCGATGGCTACACCTTC	CASSNRDRGLDGYTF
TRBV16	few	TRBJ1-2	NA	TGTGCCAGCAGCCATTACAGGGAAACTAACTATGGCTACACCTTC	CASSHYRETNYGYTF
TRBV11-3	once	TRBJ2-3	NA	TGTGCCAGCAGCTCGACCGCCACAGATACGCAGTATTTT	CASSSTATDTQYF
TRBV15	NA	TRBJ2-5	TRBD2	TGTGCCACCAGCAGAGATTATTTAGGACTAGCGAGACAAGAGACCCAGTACTTC	CATSRDYLGLARQETQYF
TRBV2	NA	TRBJ1-1	TRBD1	TGTGCCAGCAGTGGAGACAGGGCGGCTGAAGCTTTCTTT	CASSGDRAAEAFF
TRBV19	NA	TRBJ1-5	NA	TGTGCCAGCAAGTATGAGGGCAATCAGCCCCAGCATTTT	CASKYEGNQPQHF